This TCR beta chain was recovered during a study of T cell changes during pregnancy in multiple sclerosis. Libraries were prepared by immunoSEQ multiplex PCR; TCRdb keeps only in-frame clonotypes and omits some of them. Here the sample spans fewer than 80,000 clones, 80% to 90% being singletons. The CDR3 is made up of 15 amino acids. Trimming cost V 7 bases and J 5 bases; bases outside gene matches: 8. The V gene's germline CDR1 is SEHNR and CDR2 FQNEAQ (reference sequence). The genes are TRBV7-9 and TRBJ2-7; 13 positions match TRBD2. The receptor comes from a female donor in good health, enrolled as a control in a pregnancy study. The sample in question was peripheral blood, obtained in the first trimester of pregnancy. CDR3 nucleotides: TGTGCCAGCAACTCGCCCGGGACTAGCGGGGACGAGCAGTACTTC. Amino acid sequence: CASNSPGTSGDEQYF.